The 6 T cell receptor beta chains listed next were all sequenced from one sample in a study of OX40 agonist ivuxolimab in advanced cancers. Some clones are missing from TCRdb's copy, which holds only in-frame ones; the method was immunoSEQ multiplex PCR. The table includes about 61,000 clones, over 80% detected once. The source material was CD4+ or CD8+ T cells sorted from blood, sampled in a trial of the OX40 agonist ivuxolimab. These receptors came from an adult with an advanced solid tumor such as melanoma, head and neck, liver or kidney cancer.

This sequence joins TRBV5-1 and TRBJ2-1, with D perhaps being TRBD1 or TRBD2 (6 bases each). V lost 1 base, J lost 6 bases, and 14 bases lay in between. The CDR3 length is 15 residues. Germline CDR1 SGHRS, CDR2 YFSETQ. This CDR3 is CASSLSGALGNEQFF. CDR3 bases: TGCGCCAGCAGCTTGTCGGGGGCTCTGGGCAATGAGCAGTTCTTC.

In this sample, this clone turned up once. V gene TRBV6-6 combines with J gene TRBJ2-7, with D maybe TRBD1 (6 bases). From germline, CDR1 is MNHNY and CDR2 SVGAGI (reference sequence). CDR3 size: 14 residues. Deletions cut 2 bases from V and 4 bases from J, with 12 bases between. The CDR3 DNA reads as TGTGCCAGCAGTTACGGGCAGGGGAATTACGAGCAGTACTTC. It encodes CASSYGQGNYEQYF.

The chain uses TRBV28 and TRBJ2-4; D call uncertain. With 3 bases removed from V and 9 bases from J, the gap between germline ends came to 15 bases. CDR1 and CDR2 (germline): MDHEN, SYDVKM. This CDR3 comprises 14 residues. CDR3 residues: CASSLAPGGGIQYF. The CDR3 DNA follows: TGTGCCAGCAGTTTGGCCCCGGGCGGTGGCATTCAGTACTTC.

The chain combines TRBV11-3 with TRBJ1-6; D is unresolved. Trimming removed 5 bases at V and 11 bases at J, with 10 bases between. CDR1 and CDR2 (germline): SGHNT, YENEEA. The CDR3 runs to 12 residues. Here the CDR3 reads CASSARGAPLHF. CDR3 DNA sequence: TGTGCCAGCAGCGCACGAGGAGCACCCCTCCACTTT. The complete variable domain, with remaining parts taken from reference TRBV11-3 and TRBJ1-6, reads EAGVVQSPRYKIIEKKQPVAFWCNPISGHNTLYWYLQNLGQGPELLIRYENEEAVDDSQLPKDRFSAERLKGVDSTLKIQPAELGDSAVYLCASSARGAPLHFGNGTRLTVT.

The chain is built from TRBV28 and TRBJ2-6; 7 bases map to TRBD1. The V gene end was trimmed by 6 bases and the J gene end by 1 base; junction bases not matched to a gene: 9. The V gene's germline CDR1 is MDHEN and CDR2 SYDVKM. The CDR3 extends over 17 amino acids. The CDR3 coding sequence is TGTGCCAGCAGAGTACCGGGACAGCAGTCTGGGGCCAACGTCCTGACTTTC. It specifies CASRVPGQQSGANVLTF.

In this sample, this clone is medium-sized. CDR3 bases: TGTGCCAGCAGCACCCGTACAGGGGGCGATCGATATGGCTACACCTTC. It yields the protein CASSTRTGGDRYGYTF. V is TRBV11-2 and J is TRBJ1-2; the match to TRBD1 covers 9 bases. The CDR3 length is 16 residues. After removal of 5 bases from V and 5 bases from J, the junction contained 12 bases not matched to a gene. The germline V gene has CDR1 SGHAT and CDR2 FQNNGV.